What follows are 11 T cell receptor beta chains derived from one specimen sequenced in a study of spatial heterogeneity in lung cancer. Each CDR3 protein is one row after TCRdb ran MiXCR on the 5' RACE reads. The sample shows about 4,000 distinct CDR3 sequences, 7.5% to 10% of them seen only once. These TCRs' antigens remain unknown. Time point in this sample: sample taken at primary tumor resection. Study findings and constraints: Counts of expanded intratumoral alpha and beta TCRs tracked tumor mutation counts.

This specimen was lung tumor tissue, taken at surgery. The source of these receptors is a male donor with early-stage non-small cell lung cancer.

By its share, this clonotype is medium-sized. In DNA, the CDR3 is TGTGCCAGCAGCCGTACGGCCGCGGGGGGCCGATACAATGAGCAGTTCTTC. It codes for CASSRTAAGGRYNEQFF. The chain employs TRBV7-8 and TRBJ2-1; TRBD2 aligns across 8 bases. The ends lost 5 bases at V and 4 bases at J; junction bases unmatched: 13. This CDR3 is 17 amino acids long. Germline V gives CDR1 SGHVS, CDR2 FQNEAQ. Based on the CDR3 plus reference TRBV7-8 and TRBJ2-1, the full variable domain is GAGVSQSPRYKVAKRGQDVALRCDPISGHVSLFWYQQALGQGPEFLTYFQNEAQLDKSGLPSDRFFAERPEGSVSTLKIQRTQQEDSAVYLCASSRTAAGGRYNEQFFGPGTRLTVL.

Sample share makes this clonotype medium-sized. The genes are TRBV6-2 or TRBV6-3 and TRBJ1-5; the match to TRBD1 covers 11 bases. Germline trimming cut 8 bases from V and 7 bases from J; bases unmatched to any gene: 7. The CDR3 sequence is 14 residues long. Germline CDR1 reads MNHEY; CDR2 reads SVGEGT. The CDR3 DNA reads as TGTGCCAGCGCCAGGACAGGGGGCAGCCAGCCCCAGCATTTT. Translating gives CASARTGGSQPQHF.

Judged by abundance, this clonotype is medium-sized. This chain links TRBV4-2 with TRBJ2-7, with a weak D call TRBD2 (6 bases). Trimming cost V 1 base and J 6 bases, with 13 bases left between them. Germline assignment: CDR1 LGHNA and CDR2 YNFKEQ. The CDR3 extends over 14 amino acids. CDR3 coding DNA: TGTGCCAGCAGCCAAGTTAAGGGGACTCTCGAGCAGTACTTC. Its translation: CASSQVKGTLEQYF.

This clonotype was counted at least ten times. The CDR3: CASSLVVETQYF. The CDR3 region has the DNA TGTGCCAGCAGCTTAGTGGTGGAGACCCAGTACTTC. V usage is TRBV7-9 and J usage is TRBJ2-5; the D is unclear. This CDR3 is built from 12 residues. Trimming took 1 base from V and 5 from J, leaving 5 bases between them. CDR1 and CDR2 (germline): SEHNR, FQNEAQ (reference sequence).

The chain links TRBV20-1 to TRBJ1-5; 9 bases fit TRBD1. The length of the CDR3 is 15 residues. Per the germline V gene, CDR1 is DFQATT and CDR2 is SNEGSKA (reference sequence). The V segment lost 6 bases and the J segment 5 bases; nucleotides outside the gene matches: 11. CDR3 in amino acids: CSAFDGTGRHQPQHF. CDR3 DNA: TGCAGTGCGTTTGATGGGACAGGGCGTCATCAGCCCCAGCATTTT.

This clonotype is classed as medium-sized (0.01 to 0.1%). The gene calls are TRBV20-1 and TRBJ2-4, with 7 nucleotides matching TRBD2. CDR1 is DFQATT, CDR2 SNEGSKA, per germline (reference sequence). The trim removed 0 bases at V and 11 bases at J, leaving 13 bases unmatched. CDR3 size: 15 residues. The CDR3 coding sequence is TGCAGTGCTAGAGATCCAATGTCGGGGGGAAGCTTTCAGTACTTC. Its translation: CSARDPMSGGSFQYF.

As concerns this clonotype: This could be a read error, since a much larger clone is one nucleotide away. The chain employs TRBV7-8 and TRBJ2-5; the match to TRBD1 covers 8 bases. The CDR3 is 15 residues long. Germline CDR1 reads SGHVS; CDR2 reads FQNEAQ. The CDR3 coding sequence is TGTGCCAGCAGCTTATCCCTGAACAGGGGGGAGATCCAGTACTTC. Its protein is CASSLSLNRGEIQYF. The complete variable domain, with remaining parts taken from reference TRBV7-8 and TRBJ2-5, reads GAGVSQSPRYKVAKRGQDVALRCDPISGHVSLFWYQQALGQGPEFLTYFQNEAQLDKSGLPSDRFFAERPEGSVSTLKIQRTQQEDSAVYLCASSLSLNRGEIQYFGPGTRLLVL.

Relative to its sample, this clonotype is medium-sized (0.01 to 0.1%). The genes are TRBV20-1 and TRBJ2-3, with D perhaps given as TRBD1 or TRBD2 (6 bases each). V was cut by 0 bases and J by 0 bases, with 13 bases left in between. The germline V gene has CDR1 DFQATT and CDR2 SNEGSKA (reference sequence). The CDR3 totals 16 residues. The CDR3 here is CSAREQGGFSTDTQYF. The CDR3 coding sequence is TGCAGTGCTAGAGAACAGGGAGGCTTTAGCACAGATACGCAGTATTTT.

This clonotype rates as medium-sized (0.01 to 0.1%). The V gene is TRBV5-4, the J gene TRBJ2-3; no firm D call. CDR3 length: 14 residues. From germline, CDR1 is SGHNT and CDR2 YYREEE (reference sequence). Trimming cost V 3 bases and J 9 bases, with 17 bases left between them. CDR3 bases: TGTGCCAGCAGCTCCGGATGGGGTTTAAGGACGCAGTATTTT. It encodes CASSSGWGLRTQYF.

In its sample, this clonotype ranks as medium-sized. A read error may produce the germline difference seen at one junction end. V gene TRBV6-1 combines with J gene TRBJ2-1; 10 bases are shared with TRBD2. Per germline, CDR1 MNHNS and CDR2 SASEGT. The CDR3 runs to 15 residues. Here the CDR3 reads CASVAGVAGGNGQFF. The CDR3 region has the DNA TGTGCCAGCGTAGCAGGAGTAGCGGGAGGCAATGGGCAGTTCTTC.

CDR3 in amino acids: CASSQERGPGYEQYF. In nucleotides, the CDR3 is TGCGCCAGCAGCCAAGAACGGGGGCCGGGGTACGAGCAGTACTTC. The chain joins TRBV4-3 to TRBJ2-7; D possibly uses TRBD1 or TRBD2 (6 bases each). CDR3 length: 15 residues. Germline-derived CDR1 and CDR2 are LGHNA and YSLEER. V shed 0 bases and J shed 4 bases, with 13 bases lying between them.